Following are 31 T cell receptor beta chains from one sample sequenced in a study of blood T cell repertoires in COVID-19. Data came from immunoSEQ multiplex PCR; TCRdb stores just in-frame clones and leaves some out. The table lists tens of thousands of clones, roughly 88% of them singletons. Sequencing input: peripheral blood. The receptors derive from a man aged 45-65 years with active COVID-19.

V and J are TRBV29-1 and TRBJ2-5; 10 nucleotides align to TRBD2. This CDR3 has 16 amino acids. Germline CDR1 and CDR2: SQVTM and ANQGSEA. V shed 2 bases and J 1 base; nucleotides not matched to a gene: 7. The chain's CDR3 is CSVERASGGRQETQYF. The DNA of the CDR3 is TGCAGCGTTGAAAGGGCTAGCGGGGGTCGCCAAGAGACCCAGTACTTC.

This chain joins TRBV6-5 and TRBJ2-2; maybe TRBD2 (5 bases). Germline CDR1 is MNHEY and CDR2 is SVGAGI. The ends were cut back, 5 bases at V and 4 bases at J, with 14 bases in the middle. The CDR3 has 15 amino acids. CDR3 protein: CASSNPGLLTGELFF. In DNA, the CDR3 is TGTGCCAGCAGTAACCCCGGACTGCTCACCGGGGAGCTGTTTTTT.

The rearrangement joins TRBV9 to TRBJ2-3; D unclear. The V gene lost 3 bases and the J gene lost 7 bases, with 18 bases spanning the gap. This CDR3 has 15 residues. Per the germline V gene, CDR1 is SGDLS and CDR2 is YYNGEE. The CDR3 here is CASSERWFGVNTQYF. CDR3 DNA: TGTGCCAGCAGCGAACGGTGGTTCGGTGTTAATACGCAGTATTTT.

J is TRBJ2-5 and V is TRBV7-6, with TRBD2 matching 9 bases. This CDR3 has 16 amino acids. Germline-derived CDR1 and CDR2 are SGHVS and FNYEAQ. V shed 1 base and J 4 bases; nucleotides not matched to a gene: 7. For the CDR3, the DNA is TGTGCCAGCAGCTTAGAATCGGGACTAGCAGGAGAGACCCAGTACTTC. Protein: CASSLESGLAGETQYF.

V is TRBV7-9 and J is TRBJ2-2, with D possibly TRBD2 on 6 matching bases. The CDR3 has 14 residues. V shed 5 bases and J shed 3 bases, with 10 bases lying between them. Germline V lookup: CDR1 SEHNR, CDR2 FQNEAQ (reference sequence). CDR3 protein: CASSAGTYTGELFF. CDR3 bases: TGTGCCAGCAGCGCAGGGACTTACACCGGGGAGCTGTTTTTT.

The chain carries TRBV11-2 and TRBJ1-1; D perhaps matches TRBD1 (5 bases). V lost 0 bases and J 4 bases, leaving 12 bases between the germline ends. Germline V lookup: CDR1 SGHAT, CDR2 FQNNGV. The CDR3 has 15 amino acids. CDR3 protein: CASSLDPGQLTEAFF. In DNA form, the CDR3 reads TGTGCCAGCAGCTTAGACCCCGGACAACTCACTGAAGCTTTCTTT.

J is TRBJ2-4 and V is TRBV5-6; 9 nucleotides line up with TRBD1. Trimming cost V 4 bases and J 6 bases; bases outside gene matches: 8. This CDR3 spans 15 amino acids. The germline V gene has CDR1 SGHDT and CDR2 YYEEEE. The CDR3, as DNA: TGTGCCAGCAGCCTCCCCGGGACAGGGAGAAACATTCAGTACTTC. Translation gives CASSLPGTGRNIQYF.

The gene calls are TRBV11-2 and TRBJ2-5; the match to TRBD2 covers 7 bases. Looked up from germline, CDR1 is SGHAT and CDR2 is FQNNGV. After removal of 1 base from V and 2 bases from J, the junction contained 4 bases not matched to a gene. The CDR3 is 15 amino acids. This CDR3 reads CASSLGGRGQETQYF. The CDR3 nucleotides are TGTGCCAGCAGCTTAGGCGGGAGAGGACAAGAGACCCAGTACTTC.

This chain joins TRBV10-3 and TRBJ2-1; 9 nucleotides line up with TRBD2. V shed 6 bases, J shed 7 bases, and the junction held 7 bases outside the gene matches. Germline CDR1 is ENHRY and CDR2 is SYGVKD. The CDR3 consists of 14 residues. CDR3 sequence: CAIRFAGGVNEQFF. In DNA form, the CDR3 reads TGTGCCATCAGGTTTGCGGGAGGGGTGAATGAGCAGTTCTTC.

The chain recombines TRBV4-3 with TRBJ2-3, with D hard to call. CDR3 length: 13 residues. V shed 0 bases and J shed 3 bases, with 4 bases lying between them. Germline CDR1 reads LGHNA; CDR2 reads YSLEER. CDR3 in amino acids: CASSQDRTDTQYF. For the CDR3, the DNA is TGCGCCAGCAGCCAAGATAGAACAGATACGCAGTATTTT.

The chain joins TRBV3-1 (or the pseudogene TRBV3-2) to TRBJ2-1, with D unclear. CDR1 and CDR2 (germline): LGHDT, YNNKEL (reference sequence). With 3 bases removed from V and 9 bases from J, the gap between germline ends came to 15 bases. The CDR3 has 14 amino acids. This CDR3 is CASSHLNTTREQFF. The CDR3 DNA sequence: TGTGCCAGCAGCCATCTTAATACCACGCGTGAGCAGTTCTTC.

The rearrangement uses TRBV5-6 and TRBJ2-5, with TRBD1 matching 11 bases. Germline lookup yields CDR1 SGHDT and CDR2 YYEEEE. The CDR3 loop spans 17 amino acids. V was clipped by 4 bases and J by 0 bases; unmatched bases: 8. As DNA, the CDR3 is TGTGCCAGCAGCCCGGACAGGGGGCTTGGGTACCAAGAGACCCAGTACTTC. Residues: CASSPDRGLGYQETQYF.

The chain carries TRBV11-2 and TRBJ2-4, with TRBD2 matching over 7 bases. With 4 bases clipped from V and 1 base from J, the junction kept 4 bases outside the gene matches. CDR3 size: 15 residues. CDR1 and CDR2 from the germline V gene are SGHAT and FQNNGV. The CDR3 protein is CASSSPAGAKNIQYF. In nucleotides, the CDR3 is TGTGCCAGCAGCTCCCCAGCGGGGGCCAAAAACATTCAGTACTTC.

V and J are TRBV5-1 and TRBJ2-7; D is unresolved. Trimming removed 2 bases from V and 2 bases from J, with 8 bases in between. The CDR3 is 13 amino acids. Looked up from germline, CDR1 is SGHRS and CDR2 is YFSETQ. This CDR3 reads CASSFLPTYEQYV. The CDR3 coding sequence is TGCGCCAGCAGCTTTCTCCCTACCTACGAGCAGTACGTC.

This CDR3 is CASSRQGPVSGNTIYF. In DNA form, the CDR3 reads TGTGCCAGTAGTAGACAGGGCCCCGTATCTGGAAACACCATATATTTT. This chain connects TRBV19 to TRBJ1-3; 7 positions agree with TRBD1. The trim removed 4 bases at V and 1 base at J, leaving 7 bases unmatched. The germline CDR1 and CDR2 sequences are LNHDA and SQIVND (reference sequence). This CDR3 has 16 residues.

The chain employs TRBV10-3 and TRBJ1-6; D is unclear. Germline CDR1 reads ENHRY; CDR2 reads SYGVKD. The CDR3 spans 15 residues. The V end was cut by 3 bases, the J end by 8 bases, with 14 bases between. The CDR3 DNA sequence: TGTGCCATCAGTGAACGGGAGGGTAATGATTCACCCCTCCACTTT. Protein sequence: CAISEREGNDSPLHF.

V and J are TRBV4-3 and TRBJ1-2, with a weak D call TRBD1 (6 bases). This CDR3 is 14 amino acids long. Germline V CDR1 and CDR2: LGHNA, YSLEER. Between the trimmed V and J ends, which lost 1 base and 8 bases, there was a span of 14 bases. CDR3 sequence reads: CASSQGMTGSGYTF. The DNA for the CDR3 is TGCGCCAGCAGCCAAGGGATGACAGGCTCGGGCTACACCTTC.

The chain has TRBV14 and TRBJ2-1; TRBD1 aligns across 12 bases. There are 22 residues in the CDR3. Trimming at V came to 3 bases and at J to 1 base, leaving 19 bases not matched to a gene. Germline V lookup: CDR1 SGHDN, CDR2 FVKESK. The CDR3 coding sequence is TGTGCCAGCAGCCACCCGATAAGGGGACAGGGGGCATTTGGGCTTTCCTACAATGAGCAGTTCTTC. Amino acid sequence: CASSHPIRGQGAFGLSYNEQFF.

The chain joins TRBV27 to TRBJ2-1, with 12 positions matching TRBD2. Per the germline V gene, CDR1 is MNHEY and CDR2 is SMNVEV (reference sequence). The CDR3 has 16 amino acids. With 4 bases clipped from V and 5 bases from J, the junction kept 6 bases outside the gene matches. The DNA of the CDR3 is TGTGCCAGCAGTTCACGACTAGCGGGGGCCCACAATGAGCAGTTCTTC. Amino acids: CASSSRLAGAHNEQFF.

This chain uses TRBV4-2 with TRBJ1-2, with 8 positions matching TRBD1. CDR1 is LGHNA and CDR2 is YNFKEQ in the germline V gene. The junction had 19 bases not matched to a gene; V was cut back by 3 bases and J by 4 bases. The CDR3 runs 19 residues. The DNA of the CDR3 is TGTGCCAGCAGCCACCCCCTTTACCGTGGGGGACAGGCCTTCTATGGCTACACCTTC. Translated, it gives CASSHPLYRGGQAFYGYTF.

This chain links TRBV7-2 with TRBJ2-7, with 7 bases identical to TRBD2. The CDR3 has 16 residues. CDR1 is SGHTA, CDR2 FQGNSA, per germline. J gave up 0 bases and V 6 bases, and 11 bases lay outside the gene matches. The CDR3 region is CASSRLGGRGSYEQYF. CDR3 DNA: TGTGCCAGCAGTCGCCTGGGGGGGAGGGGCTCCTACGAGCAGTACTTC.

The sample holds one count of this clone. The J gene is TRBJ2-3, the V gene TRBV6-5; 14 bases match TRBD2. From germline, CDR1 is MNHEY and CDR2 SVGAGI. The CDR3 sequence is 16 residues long. The J segment lost 9 bases and the V segment lost 0 bases, leaving 5 bases of the junction unmatched. CDR3 sequence reads: CASSYSTSGGADTQYF. For the CDR3, the DNA is TGTGCCAGCAGTTACTCGACTAGCGGGGGGGCGGACACGCAGTATTTT.

This chain's CDR3 is CASSLTSPYNEQFF. The CDR3 DNA reads as TGTGCCAGCAGCTTAACTAGTCCCTACAATGAGCAGTTCTTC. V and J are TRBV5-4 and TRBJ2-1; D perhaps matches TRBD2 (5 bases). Looked up from germline, CDR1 is SGHNT and CDR2 is YYREEE (reference sequence). Between the trimmed V and J ends, which lost 2 bases and 2 bases, there was a span of 8 bases. This CDR3 has 14 amino acids.

The CDR3 loop reads CASSMRSSASGTGELFF. CDR3 bases: TGCGCCAGCTCAATGAGATCTAGCGCATCTGGCACCGGGGAGCTGTTTTTT. The gene calls are TRBV5-1 and TRBJ2-2, with D perhaps TRBD2 (6 bases). The V end was cut by 7 bases, the J end by 4 bases, with 23 bases between. The V gene's germline CDR1 is SGHRS and CDR2 YFSETQ. The CDR3 contains 17 residues. Based on the CDR3 plus reference TRBV5-1 and TRBJ2-2, the full variable domain is KAGVTQTPRYLIKTRGQQVTLSCSPISGHRSVSWYQQTPGQGLQFLFEYFSETQRNKGNFPGRFSGRQFSNSRSEMNVSTLELGDSALYLCASSMRSSASGTGELFFGEGSRLTVL.

The chain recombines TRBV7-9 with TRBJ1-2, with TRBD1 identical over 9 bases. J was trimmed by 2 bases and V by 2 bases; bases with no gene match: 6. The CDR3 runs 16 residues. The germline V gene encodes CDR1 SEHNR and CDR2 FQNEAQ (reference sequence). CDR3 nucleotides: TGTGCCAGCAGCTTACCCTTGGGACAGGGAAACTATGGCTACACCTTC. It yields the protein CASSLPLGQGNYGYTF. The complete variable domain, with remaining parts taken from reference TRBV7-9 and TRBJ1-2, reads DTGVSQNPRHKITKRGQNVTFRCDPISEHNRLYWYRQTLGQGPEFLTYFQNEAQLEKSRLLSDRFSAERPKGSFSTLEIQRTEQGDSAMYLCASSLPLGQGNYGYTFGSGTRLTVV.

The CDR3 loop reads CASSAGQVGVYTF. In nucleotides, the CDR3 is TGTGCCAGCTCAGCCGGACAGGTTGGAGTTTACACCTTC. V usage is TRBV18 and J usage is TRBJ1-2, with TRBD1 matching 7 bases. J was trimmed by 11 bases and V by 5 bases; bases with no gene match: 11. The CDR3 sequence is 13 residues long. The germline V gene encodes CDR1 KGHSH and CDR2 LQKENI.

The chain couples TRBV5-4 to TRBJ1-1; D is uncertain. The V end was cut by 4 bases, the J end by 1 base, with 11 bases between. Germline V gene data show CDR1 as SGHNT and CDR2 as YYREEE (reference sequence). This CDR3 contains 14 residues. CDR3 sequence: CASSARRGNTEAFF. The CDR3 region has the DNA TGTGCCAGCAGCGCGAGGCGGGGGAACACTGAAGCTTTCTTT.

For the CDR3, the DNA is TGTGCCAGCAGCTCGGCGGGAGTTTACAATGAGCAGTTCTTC. Encoded protein: CASSSAGVYNEQFF. This chain uses TRBV7-3 with TRBJ2-1; 7 bases match TRBD2. The CDR3 has 14 residues. Germline loops: CDR1 SGHTA, CDR2 FQGTGA. With 4 bases clipped from V and 4 bases from J, the junction kept 4 bases outside the gene matches.

This clone is a singleton in its sample. The chain employs TRBV7-3 and TRBJ2-1, with TRBD2 identical over 8 bases. Germline V CDR1 and CDR2: SGHTA, FQGTGA. The ends lost 5 bases at V and 7 bases at J; junction bases unmatched: 13. The CDR3 is 16 amino acids. CDR3 DNA: TGTGCCAGCAGCCTCCGGAGTCGGGGGGGCATGAATGAGCAGTTCTTC. It translates to CASSLRSRGGMNEQFF.

CDR3 region: CASSRKPGLNYNEQFF. The DNA of the CDR3 is TGTGCCAGCAGTCGTAAACCGGGACTCAACTACAATGAGCAGTTCTTC. V and J are TRBV9 and TRBJ2-1; D perhaps matches TRBD2 (6 bases). Germline V CDR1 and CDR2: SGDLS, YYNGEE. CDR3 length: 16 amino acids. V was clipped by 5 bases and J by 3 bases, with 18 bases between them.

This chain joins TRBV19 and TRBJ1-2; tentatively, D is TRBD1 (6 bases). The CDR3 has 13 residues. The V end lost 7 bases, the J end lost 6 bases, and 15 bases lay between the germline ends. Germline V lookup: CDR1 LNHDA, CDR2 SQIVND (reference sequence). CDR3 nucleotide sequence: TGTGCCAGTACCAAACGGACAGAGGATGGCTACACCTTC. Its protein product is CASTKRTEDGYTF.